These 10 T cell receptor beta chains came from one sample sequenced in a study of graft-versus-host responses after intestinal transplantation. These receptors have no identified antigens. The method was immunoSEQ multiplex PCR; TCRdb's version includes in-frame clones alone and lacks a portion of them. This table has about 85,000 clones, about 91% appearing once. The specimen was unstimulated CD8+ T cells sorted from spleen or lymph node cells, collected before transplant. Receptor source: a human donor who was the organ donor for an intestinal transplant.

The V and J genes are TRBV5-6 and TRBJ2-5; no clear D. The length of the CDR3 is 14 residues. Germline V lookup: CDR1 SGHDT, CDR2 YYEEEE. The germline V and J ends were trimmed by 1 base and 1 base, with 8 bases remaining between them. As DNA, the CDR3 is TGTGCCAGCAGCTTGTCCGGCAGCCAAGAGACCCAGTACTTC. Protein product: CASSLSGSQETQYF.

CDR3 sequence (DNA): TGTGCCAGCAGCGATGGGTTCGATGAGCAGTTCTTC. It codes for CASSDGFDEQFF. This chain joins TRBV2 and TRBJ2-1; no clear D gene. Germline V lookup: CDR1 SNHLY, CDR2 FYNNEI. Trimming removed 6 bases from V and 8 bases from J, with 11 bases in between. CDR3 length equals 12 residues.

J is TRBJ1-1 and V is TRBV7-6; 7 nucleotides agree with TRBD1. The CDR3 loop spans 16 amino acids. Germline V gives CDR1 SGHVS, CDR2 FNYEAQ. V was clipped by 4 bases and J by 1 base; unmatched bases: 9. The CDR3 region is CASSSRQGPRNTEAFF. Here the CDR3 DNA reads TGTGCCAGCAGCTCACGACAGGGTCCGAGGAACACTGAAGCTTTCTTT.

V usage is TRBV6-1 and J usage is TRBJ1-2; the D is unclear. The CDR3 spans 13 residues. Trimming left V 1 base short and J 4 bases short, with 7 bases between. Germline values: CDR1 MNHNS, CDR2 SASEGT. In DNA, the CDR3 is TGTGCCAGCAGTGAAGTTAAACTCTATGGCTACACCTTC. Translation: CASSEVKLYGYTF.

This clone was counted only a few times. The chain has TRBV7-9 and TRBJ1-3; D is unclear. V lost 5 bases, J lost 2 bases, and 13 bases lay in between. This CDR3 spans 15 amino acids. In germline, CDR1 is SEHNR, CDR2 FQNEAQ (reference sequence). The chain's CDR3 is CASSKSDFTGNTIYF. DNA for the CDR3: TGTGCCAGCAGCAAATCGGACTTTACTGGAAACACCATATATTTT. The full variable domain, with the rest looked up from reference TRBV7-9 and TRBJ1-3, is DTGVSQNPRHKITKRGQNVTFRCDPISEHNRLYWYRQTLGQGPEFLTYFQNEAQLEKSRLLSDRFSAERPKGSFSTLEIQRTEQGDSAMYLCASSKSDFTGNTIYFGEGSWLTVV.

This chain connects TRBV6-1 to TRBJ1-2; D remains ambiguous. CDR3 length: 15 amino acids. V was cut by 3 bases and J by 1 base, with 12 bases left in between. Germline V lookup: CDR1 MNHNS, CDR2 SASEGT. The CDR3 reads CASSEAIGFNYGYTF. The CDR3 DNA reads as TGTGCCAGCAGTGAGGCCATAGGATTTAACTATGGCTACACCTTC.

V gene TRBV7-9 combines with J gene TRBJ1-1, with TRBD1 matching 10 bases. V dropped 0 bases and J dropped 3; count of bases not matched to a gene: 7. This CDR3 has 17 residues. From germline, CDR1 is SEHNR and CDR2 FQNEAQ (reference sequence). Written as DNA, the CDR3 is TGTGCCAGCAGCTTAGCGACAGGGGGCGCGAGGGACACTGAAGCTTTCTTT. Translating gives CASSLATGGARDTEAFF.

CDR3 in amino acids: CASSLDSRTGNSYEQYF. DNA of the CDR3: TGCGCCAGCAGCTTGGATAGTAGGACAGGCAACTCCTACGAGCAGTACTTC. The chain uses TRBV5-1 and TRBJ2-7; 7 bases match TRBD1. This CDR3 has 17 residues. The germline V gene has CDR1 SGHRS and CDR2 YFSETQ. Trimming removed 0 bases from V and 0 bases from J; junction bases left unmatched: 9.

The genes are TRBV6-5 and TRBJ1-1, with D unresolved. Per germline, CDR1 MNHEY and CDR2 SVGAGI. V gave up 2 bases and J gave up 0 bases, with 7 bases separating them. This CDR3 has 14 residues. The CDR3 DNA reads as TGTGCCAGCAGTTACAGGGCCTTGAACACTGAAGCTTTCTTT. Translating it yields CASSYRALNTEAFF.

This chain joins TRBV2 and TRBJ2-7, with a tentative D call TRBD1 (6 bases). The CDR3 sequence is 14 residues long. Per germline, CDR1 SNHLY and CDR2 FYNNEI. Trimming pared 2 bases from V and 3 bases from J, leaving 11 bases between. CDR3 DNA sequence: TGTGCCAGCAGTGAACTGACAGGCTACTACGAGCAGTACTTC. Encoded protein: CASSELTGYYEQYF.